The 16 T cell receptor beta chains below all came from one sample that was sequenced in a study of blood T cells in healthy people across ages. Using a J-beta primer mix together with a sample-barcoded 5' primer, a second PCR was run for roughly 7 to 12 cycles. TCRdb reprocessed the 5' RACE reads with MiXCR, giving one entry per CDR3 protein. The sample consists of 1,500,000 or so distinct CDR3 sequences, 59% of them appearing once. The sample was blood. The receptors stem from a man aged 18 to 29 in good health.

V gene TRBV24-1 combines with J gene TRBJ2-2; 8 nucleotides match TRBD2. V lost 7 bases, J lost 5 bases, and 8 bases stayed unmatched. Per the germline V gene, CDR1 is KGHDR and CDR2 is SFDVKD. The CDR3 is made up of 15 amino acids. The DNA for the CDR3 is TGTGCCACCAGGTGGATCGAGCGGGAGACCGGGGAGCTGTTTTTT. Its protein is CATRWIERETGELFF.

The CDR3 DNA follows: TGTGCCTGGAGTGGCAGGCTGTCTGGCTACACCTTC. Protein product: CAWSGRLSGYTF. The chain combines TRBV30 with TRBJ1-2; no definite D call. Germline CDR1 and CDR2: GTSNPN and SVGIG (reference sequence). Trimming cost V 1 base and J 7 bases, with 10 bases left between them. This CDR3 has 12 residues.

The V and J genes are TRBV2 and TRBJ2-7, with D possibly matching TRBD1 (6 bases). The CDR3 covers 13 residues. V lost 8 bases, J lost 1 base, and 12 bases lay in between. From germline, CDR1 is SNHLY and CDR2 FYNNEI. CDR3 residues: CASLQGKSYEQYF. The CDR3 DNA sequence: TGTGCCAGCCTCCAGGGGAAATCCTACGAGCAGTACTTC.

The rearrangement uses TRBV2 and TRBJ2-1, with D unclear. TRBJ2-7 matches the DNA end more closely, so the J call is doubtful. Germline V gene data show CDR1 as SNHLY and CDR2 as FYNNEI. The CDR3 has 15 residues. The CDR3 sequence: CASSVGANLYNEQYF. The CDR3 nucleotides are TGTGCCAGCAGTGTGGGTGCTAACCTCTACAATGAGCAGTACTTC.

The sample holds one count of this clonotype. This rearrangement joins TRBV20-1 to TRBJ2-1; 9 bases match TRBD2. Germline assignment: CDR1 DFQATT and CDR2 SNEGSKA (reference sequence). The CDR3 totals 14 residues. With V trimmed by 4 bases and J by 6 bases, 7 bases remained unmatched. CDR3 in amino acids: CSAISGSLGNEQFF. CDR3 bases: TGCAGTGCTATTAGCGGGAGTCTGGGCAATGAGCAGTTCTTC.

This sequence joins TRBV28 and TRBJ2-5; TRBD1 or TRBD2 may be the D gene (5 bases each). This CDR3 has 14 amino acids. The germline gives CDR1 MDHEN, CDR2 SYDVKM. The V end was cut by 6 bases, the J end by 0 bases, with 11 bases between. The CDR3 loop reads CASSAPGHQETQYF. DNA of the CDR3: TGTGCCAGCAGCGCTCCGGGACACCAAGAGACCCAGTACTTC.

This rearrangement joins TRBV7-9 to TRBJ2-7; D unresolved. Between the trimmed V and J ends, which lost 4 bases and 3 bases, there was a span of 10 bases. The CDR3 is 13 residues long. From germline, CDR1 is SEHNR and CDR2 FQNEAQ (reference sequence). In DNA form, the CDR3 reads TGTGCCAGCAGCTCGACGGATCACTACGAGCAGTACTTC. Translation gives CASSSTDHYEQYF.

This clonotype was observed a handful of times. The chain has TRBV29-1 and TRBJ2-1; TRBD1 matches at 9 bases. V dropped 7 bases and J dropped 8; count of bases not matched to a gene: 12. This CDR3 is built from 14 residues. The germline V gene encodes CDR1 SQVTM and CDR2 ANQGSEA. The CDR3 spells CSAPGQGVGDEQFF. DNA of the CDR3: TGCAGCGCTCCGGGACAGGGTGTGGGAGATGAGCAGTTCTTC.

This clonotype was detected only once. CDR3 amino acids: CATIYGRTVGTGKYEQYF. The DNA of the CDR3 is TGTGCCACCATTTATGGTCGAACAGTAGGGACAGGGAAATACGAGCAGTACTTC. V usage is TRBV15 and J usage is TRBJ2-4; TRBD1 matches at 9 bases. The J call may not be correct, given that the DNA end is closer to TRBJ2-7. CDR1 is LNHNV and CDR2 is YYDKDF in the germline V gene (reference sequence). The CDR3 covers 18 residues.

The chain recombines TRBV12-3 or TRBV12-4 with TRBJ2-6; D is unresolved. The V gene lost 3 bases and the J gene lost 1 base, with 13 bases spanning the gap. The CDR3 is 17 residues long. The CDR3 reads CASSFSPFRSGANVLTF. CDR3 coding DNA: TGTGCCAGCAGTTTCTCCCCTTTTCGATCTGGGGCCAACGTCCTGACTTTC.

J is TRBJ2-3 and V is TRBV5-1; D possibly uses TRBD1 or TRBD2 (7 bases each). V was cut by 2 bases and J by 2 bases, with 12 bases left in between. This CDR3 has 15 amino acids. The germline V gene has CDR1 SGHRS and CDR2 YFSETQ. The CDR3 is CASSFTGDYTDTQYF. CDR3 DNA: TGCGCCAGCAGCTTCACAGGGGACTACACAGATACGCAGTATTTT.

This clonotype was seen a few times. CDR3 sequence: CAISEGQLNTEAFF. The CDR3 DNA is TGTGCCATCAGTGAGGGACAGCTGAACACTGAAGCTTTCTTT. The chain has TRBV10-3 and TRBJ1-1; the D gene is possibly TRBD1 (6 bases). V was clipped by 2 bases and J by 0 bases, with 7 bases between them. Germline V lookup: CDR1 ENHRY, CDR2 SYGVKD. The CDR3 runs 14 residues.

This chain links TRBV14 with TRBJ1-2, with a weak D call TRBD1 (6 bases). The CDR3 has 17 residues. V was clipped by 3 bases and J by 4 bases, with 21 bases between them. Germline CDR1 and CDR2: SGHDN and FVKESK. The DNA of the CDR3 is TGTGCCAGCAGCCAGGCGTTGAGAGGGGGGATTAGCTATGGCTACACCTTC. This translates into CASSQALRGGISYGYTF. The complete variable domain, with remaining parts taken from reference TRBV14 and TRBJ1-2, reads EAGVTQFPSHSVIEKGQTVTLRCDPISGHDNLYWYRRVMGKEIKFLLHFVKESKQDESGMPNNRFLAERTGGTYSTLKVQPAELEDSGVYFCASSQALRGGISYGYTFGSGTRLTVV.

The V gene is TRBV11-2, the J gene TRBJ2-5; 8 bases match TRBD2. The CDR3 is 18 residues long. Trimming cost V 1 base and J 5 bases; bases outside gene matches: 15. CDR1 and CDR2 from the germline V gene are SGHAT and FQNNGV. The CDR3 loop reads CASSLVLGRAYPGETQYF. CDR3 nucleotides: TGTGCCAGCAGCTTAGTACTCGGGAGGGCCTACCCGGGGGAGACCCAGTACTTC.

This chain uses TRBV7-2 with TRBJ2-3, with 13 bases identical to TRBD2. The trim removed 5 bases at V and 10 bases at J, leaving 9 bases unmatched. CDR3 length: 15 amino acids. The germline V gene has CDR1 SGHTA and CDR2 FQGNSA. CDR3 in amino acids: CASSQSGTSGDPQYF. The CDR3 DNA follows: TGTGCCAGCAGCCAATCGGGGACTAGCGGGGACCCGCAGTATTTT. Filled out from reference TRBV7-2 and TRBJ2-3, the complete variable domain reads GAGVSQSPSNKVTEKGKDVELRCDPISGHTALYWYRQSLGQGLEFLIYFQGNSAPDKSGLPSDRFSAERTGGSVSTLTIQRTQQEDSAVYLCASSQSGTSGDPQYFGPGTRLTVL.

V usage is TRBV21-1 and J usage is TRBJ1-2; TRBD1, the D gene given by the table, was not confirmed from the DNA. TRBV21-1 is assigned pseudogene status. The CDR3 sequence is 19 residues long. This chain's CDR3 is CASRTETGQGKDGEYGYTF. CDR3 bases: TGTGCCAGCAGGACTGAGACGGGACAGGGTAAGGATGGAGAGTATGGCTACACCTTC.